Detailed here is one TCR beta chain. No antigen is known for it. The sample originates from a study of identical twins. The germline gives CDR1 LGHNA, CDR2 YNFKEQ. Trimming pared 4 bases from V and 5 bases from J, leaving 20 bases between. This CDR3 has 16 amino acids. With template switching, a universal primer site was added, and the cDNA carried unique molecular identifiers. MiXCR, run by TCRdb on the 5' RACE reads, gives a single entry per CDR3 protein. In the table there are around 650,000 distinct CDR3 sequences, under 8.5% of which are singletons. Study results and caveats: Invariant MAIT and iNKT cells may have partly biased zero-insertion analyses. Cord blood beta clonotypes that were abundant carried fewer insertions, and memory repertoires showed no such trend.

The same sample was also studied in work on yellow fever vaccine responses in identical twins. That work contributes: Vaccine T cell responses of twins reportedly seemed partly convergent and partly personalized.

The sequence was collected from a woman between 18 and 30 years old in good health. The V call is TRBV4-2, the J call TRBJ1-1, with D hard to call. The sequencing sample was made of PBMCs. CDR3: CASSRFSGQALTEAFF. CDR3 bases: TGTGCCAGCAGCCGCTTCAGCGGTCAGGCGTTGACTGAAGCTTTCTTT.